The 32 T cell receptor beta chains below come from one sample, sequenced in a study of T-cell memory formation after mild COVID-19. TCRdb passed the 5' RACE reads through MiXCR, listing each CDR3 protein once. The repertoire holds around 250,000 distinct CDR3 sequences, with 7.5% to 10% as singletons. Sequencing was carried out using PBMCs or a T cell subset sorted from them (not recorded which). The receptor source for this set is a man between 18 and 35 years old who had mild COVID-19 (a few samples of this study predate the infection). Cell type and time point are not known.

This clonotype was found a few times. The V gene is TRBV5-1, the J gene TRBJ1-4; no definite D call. The germline V gene encodes CDR1 SGHRS and CDR2 YFSETQ. The CDR3 extends over 13 amino acids. Between the trimmed V and J ends, which lost 4 bases and 4 bases, there was a span of 8 bases. The CDR3: CASSRRGNEKLFF. For the CDR3, the DNA is TGCGCCAGCAGCCGCCGGGGTAATGAAAAACTGTTTTTT.

The chain couples TRBV6-6 to TRBJ1-2; D remains unclear. The CDR3 is 18 residues long. CDR1 is MNHNY, CDR2 SVGAGI, per germline (reference sequence). Trimming removed 5 bases at V and 1 base at J, with 23 bases between. CDR3 sequence: CASSRRGGLIRVNYGYTF. The CDR3 DNA reads as TGTGCCAGCAGTCGCCGGGGAGGCCTAATCCGAGTTAACTATGGCTACACCTTC.

This clonotype occurred many times. This chain joins TRBV18 and TRBJ2-1; D is possibly TRBD2 (5 bases). Between the trimmed V and J ends, which lost 0 bases and 8 bases, there was a span of 14 bases. Germline loops: CDR1 KGHSH, CDR2 LQKENI. This CDR3 has 15 amino acids. As DNA, the CDR3 is TGTGCCAGCTCACCACCCCCGGGGAAAAACTATGAGCAGTTCTTC. It codes for CASSPPPGKNYEQFF. The full variable domain, rest sourced from reference TRBV18 and TRBJ2-1, is NAGVMQNPRHLVRRRGQEARLRCSPMKGHSHVYWYRQLPEEGLKFMVYLQKENIIDESGMPKERFSAEFPKEGPSILRIQQVVRGDSAAYFCASSPPPGKNYEQFFGPGTRLTVL.

The table lists this clonotype with a count of one. This chain links TRBV15 with TRBJ2-5, with 7 bases aligning to TRBD2. CDR1 and CDR2 (germline): LNHNV, YYDKDF (reference sequence). Germline trimming cut 0 bases from V and 5 bases from J; bases unmatched to any gene: 9. The CDR3 loop spans 16 amino acids. The CDR3 DNA sequence: TGTGCCACCAGCAGAGATCTAGAGCGGGGTGGGGAGACCCAGTACTTC. Translated, it gives CATSRDLERGGETQYF.

This clonotype was counted between two and nine times. The chain employs TRBV28 and TRBJ1-4; D unclear. The germline V gene encodes CDR1 MDHEN and CDR2 SYDVKM. The germline V and J ends were trimmed by 6 bases and 10 bases, with 12 bases remaining between them. The CDR3 totals 12 residues. The CDR3 coding sequence is TGTGCCAGCAGCCGGGCCGTGGGAAAACTGTTTTTT. As protein: CASSRAVGKLFF.

The rearrangement links TRBV28 to TRBJ2-6; D call uncertain. Germline V gene lookup returns CDR1 MDHEN and CDR2 SYDVKM. The CDR3 sequence is 16 residues long. V was trimmed by 2 bases and J by 4 bases, leaving 12 bases between them. The CDR3 sequence is CASSLSLGSGANVLTF. In DNA, the CDR3 is TGTGCCAGCAGTTTAAGTTTGGGTTCCGGGGCCAACGTCCTGACTTTC. The variable domain in full, completed from reference TRBV28 and TRBJ2-6, reads DVKVTQSSRYLVKRTGEKVFLECVQDMDHENMFWYRQDPGLGLRLIYFSYDVKMKEKGDIPEGYSVSREKKERFSLILESASTNQTSMYLCASSLSLGSGANVLTFGAGSRLTVL.

The chain recombines TRBV19 with TRBJ1-5; tentative D call: TRBD1 (6 bases). Germline V lookup: CDR1 LNHDA, CDR2 SQIVND (reference sequence). The CDR3 length is 15 residues. The V end lost 6 bases, the J end lost 6 bases, and 18 bases lay between the germline ends. CDR3 in DNA: TGTGCCAGTAGCACCACGGGGGGCTCCATTCAGCCCCAGCATTTT. Protein: CASSTTGGSIQPQHF.

This clonotype has a handful of counts. This chain links TRBV20-1 with TRBJ1-1; D remains ambiguous. CDR3 length equals 14 residues. The germline V gene has CDR1 DFQATT and CDR2 SNEGSKA (reference sequence). Trimming took off 5 bases at V and 3 bases at J, with 16 bases between the two ends. In DNA, the CDR3 is TGCAGTGCTGCTCGCGGGTATGGGGACACTGAAGCTTTCTTT. Amino acids: CSAARGYGDTEAFF.

In this sample, this clonotype turned up a few times. The chain combines TRBV7-2 with TRBJ1-5, with D hard to call. CDR3 length equals 14 residues. Germline V gives CDR1 SGHTA, CDR2 FQGNSA. V lost 5 bases and J lost 0, with 8 bases in between. The CDR3 bases are TGTGCCAGCAGCCCTATGAATAGCAATCAGCCCCAGCATTTT. Translating it yields CASSPMNSNQPQHF.

The chain couples TRBV9 to TRBJ1-2, with a tentative D call TRBD1 (5 bases). V dropped 2 bases and J dropped 10 bases, with 24 bases sitting between them. Germline CDR1 is SGDLS and CDR2 is YYNGEE. The CDR3 spans 16 residues. The CDR3 is CASSVVITGTADTYTF. The CDR3 DNA follows: TGTGCCAGCAGCGTTGTGATTACCGGGACGGCTGACACCTACACCTTC.

The chain recombines TRBV27 with TRBJ2-5; 10 nucleotides agree with TRBD2. The CDR3 contains 15 residues. Per germline, CDR1 MNHEY and CDR2 SMNVEV (reference sequence). V shed 5 bases, J shed 5 bases, and the junction held 8 bases outside the gene matches. CDR3 sequence: CASSALAGGGETQYF. In DNA, the CDR3 is TGTGCCAGCAGTGCCTTAGCGGGGGGTGGGGAGACCCAGTACTTC.

The CDR3: CASSNSNEKLFF. CDR3 DNA: TGTGCCAGCAGTAATAGTAATGAAAAACTGTTTTTT. The V and J genes are TRBV7-3 and TRBJ1-4; no definite D call. CDR1 and CDR2 (germline): SGHTA, FQGTGA. CDR3 length: 12 residues. Deletions cut 6 bases from V and 4 bases from J, with 6 bases between.

This clonotype was seen more than once but under ten times. The genes are TRBV7-2 and TRBJ1-2, with unresolved D. This CDR3 region has 14 residues. Trimming shortened V by 2 bases and J by 2 bases, and 9 bases separated the two germline ends. Germline V gene lookup returns CDR1 SGHTA and CDR2 FQGNSA. This CDR3 is CASSLRAGNYGYTF. CDR3 nucleotides: TGTGCCAGCAGCTTACGGGCCGGAAACTATGGCTACACCTTC.

DNA of the CDR3: TGTGCCAGCAATTCTATGTACGACAGGTTACACACTGAAGCTTTCTTT. This translates into CASNSMYDRLHTEAFF. This rearrangement joins TRBV27 to TRBJ1-1; D perhaps matches TRBD1 (6 bases). CDR1 and CDR2 from the germline V gene are MNHEY and SMNVEV (reference sequence). V shed 7 bases and J shed 3 bases, with 21 bases lying between them. The CDR3 is 16 residues long.

This chain joins TRBV5-4 and TRBJ2-3; D ambiguous. The CDR3 covers 15 residues. The V end lost 4 bases, the J end lost 4 bases, and 16 bases lay between the germline ends. Germline CDR1 SGHNT, CDR2 YYREEE (reference sequence). CDR3 sequence reads: CASSPTGPAADTQYF. The CDR3 DNA follows: TGTGCCAGCAGCCCGACGGGCCCCGCCGCAGATACGCAGTATTTT.

V is TRBV7-2 and J is TRBJ1-1; D gene uncertain. CDR3 length: 12 amino acids. Deletions cut 1 base from V and 9 bases from J, with 9 bases between. Germline CDR1 reads SGHTA; CDR2 reads FQGNSA. The DNA for the CDR3 is TGTGCCAGCAGCTTAGACCGGCGACAAGCTTTCTTT. Translation: CASSLDRRQAFF.

This clonotype was found many times. CDR3 coding DNA: TGTGCCACCAGTGACCCACGGACAGGGGGCAATCAGCCCCAGCATTTT. Protein: CATSDPRTGGNQPQHF. This chain connects TRBV24-1 to TRBJ1-5; 9 bases are shared with TRBD1. J was trimmed by 2 bases and V by 4 bases; bases with no gene match: 5. This CDR3 has 16 residues. The germline CDR1 and CDR2 sequences are KGHDR and SFDVKD.

The genes are TRBV18 and TRBJ2-7; 7 positions match TRBD2. The germline V gene has CDR1 KGHSH and CDR2 LQKENI. V lost 3 bases and J lost 2; bases outside the gene matches: 7. This CDR3 is built from 15 residues. The CDR3 DNA reads as TGTGCCAGCTCACCGGGGGGGAGGACTCCCTACGAGCAGTACTTC. This translates into CASSPGGRTPYEQYF.

V is TRBV7-9 and J is TRBJ2-3, with TRBD2 matching over 10 bases. V lost 4 bases to trimming and J lost 0 bases; unmatched junction nucleotides: 13. In germline, CDR1 is SEHNR, CDR2 FQNEAQ (reference sequence). The CDR3 has 19 residues. CDR3 DNA: TGTGCCAGCAGCTCCCTGTCTAGCGGGGGCCCCCTTAGCACAGATACGCAGTATTTT. Its translation: CASSSLSSGGPLSTDTQYF.

This sequence joins TRBV5-1 and TRBJ2-7; 11 positions match TRBD2. CDR3 length: 13 amino acids. Germline values: CDR1 SGHRS, CDR2 YFSETQ. Trimming removed 4 bases from V and 4 bases from J; junction bases left unmatched: 1. The CDR3 DNA sequence: TGCGCCAGCAGCACTAGCGGGGGATACGAGCAGTACTTC. Protein sequence: CASSTSGGYEQYF.

The chain is built from TRBV20-1 and TRBJ2-4, with D perhaps matching TRBD2 (7 bases). Germline V gives CDR1 DFQATT, CDR2 SNEGSKA (reference sequence). The CDR3 contains 13 residues. Trimming pared 3 bases from V and 7 bases from J, leaving 13 bases between. Here the CDR3 reads CSASGGARNIQYF. Written as DNA, the CDR3 is TGCAGTGCTAGTGGGGGGGCGAGGAACATTCAGTACTTC.

This chain links TRBV11-2 with TRBJ2-3, with 8 bases aligning to TRBD1. There are 14 residues in the CDR3. CDR1 is SGHAT, CDR2 FQNNGV, per germline. V trimming: 4 bases; J trimming: 4 bases; junction bases outside the gene matches: 4. This CDR3 is CASSSGTGPDTQYF. As DNA, the CDR3 is TGTGCCAGCAGCTCAGGGACAGGCCCAGATACGCAGTATTTT.

The V call is TRBV4-1, the J call TRBJ2-5, with 7 bases fitting TRBD1. CDR3 length: 16 residues. From germline, CDR1 is MGHRA and CDR2 YSYEKL. The V and J ends lost 4 bases and 2 bases, in that order; junction bases with no gene match: 10. The CDR3 reads CASSLGVQGTQETQYF. Written as DNA, the CDR3 is TGCGCCAGCAGCCTTGGGGTACAGGGGACGCAAGAGACCCAGTACTTC.

J is TRBJ2-7 and V is TRBV4-1, with D possibly matching TRBD1 (5 bases). From germline, CDR1 is MGHRA and CDR2 YSYEKL. The CDR3 sequence is 13 residues long. The V gene lost 4 bases and the J gene lost 5 bases, with 12 bases spanning the gap. Here the CDR3 reads CASSLLGVDEQYF. As DNA, the CDR3 is TGCGCCAGCAGCCTCCTAGGGGTTGACGAGCAGTACTTC.

This clonotype was seen repeatedly, ten times or more. This chain uses TRBV7-9 with TRBJ1-1; D is unclear. CDR3 length equals 14 residues. Germline V gene data show CDR1 as SEHNR and CDR2 as FQNEAQ (reference sequence). The V end lost 3 bases, the J end lost 2 bases, and 10 bases lay between the germline ends. CDR3 loop: CASSFSTANTEAFF. CDR3 sequence (DNA): TGTGCCAGCAGCTTCTCGACGGCAAACACTGAAGCTTTCTTT.

This clonotype was counted at least ten times. The chain couples TRBV7-2 to TRBJ2-1; 7 bases agree with TRBD1. V shed 4 bases and J 0 bases; nucleotides not matched to a gene: 3. Germline V gives CDR1 SGHTA, CDR2 FQGNSA. This CDR3 is 15 amino acids long. The CDR3 nucleotides read TGTGCCAGCAGCTGGGACAGAGGCTCCTACAATGAGCAGTTCTTC. Translating it yields CASSWDRGSYNEQFF.

The V and J genes are TRBV4-1 and TRBJ1-5; D gene ambiguous. The CDR3 consists of 14 residues. Germline V CDR1 and CDR2: MGHRA, YSYEKL. Trimming removed 4 bases at V and 10 bases at J, with 17 bases between. CDR3 in DNA: TGCGCCAGCAGCCGAGGACCTGAATTGGGTCCCCAGCATTTT. Protein: CASSRGPELGPQHF.

Only a few counts were recorded for this clonotype. The chain is built from TRBV19 and TRBJ2-3; 10 bases agree with TRBD2. The CDR3 is 16 residues long. V was pared by 7 bases and J by 1 base, with 8 bases of the junction left unmatched. CDR1 and CDR2 from the germline V gene are LNHDA and SQIVND (reference sequence). CDR3: CASTDILAGGTDTQYF. CDR3 DNA: TGTGCCAGTACCGATATTCTAGCGGGGGGCACAGATACGCAGTATTTT.

This clonotype was picked up a small number of times. The chain carries TRBV19 and TRBJ2-7; TRBD1 matches 7 bases. This CDR3 is 15 amino acids long. With 4 bases clipped from V and 2 bases from J, the junction kept 8 bases outside the gene matches. CDR1 and CDR2 (germline): LNHDA, SQIVND (reference sequence). The CDR3 loop is CASSTGQQKTYEQYF. The CDR3 DNA reads TGTGCCAGTAGTACGGGACAGCAGAAGACCTACGAGCAGTACTTC.

The chain carries TRBV9 and TRBJ1-2, with a tentative D call TRBD1 (5 bases). V shed 3 bases and J shed 6 bases, with 15 bases lying between them. Germline V gene lookup returns CDR1 SGDLS and CDR2 YYNGEE. This CDR3 has 14 residues. The CDR3 sequence: CASSAQGMVHGYTF. The CDR3 region has the DNA TGTGCCAGCAGCGCGCAGGGCATGGTTCATGGCTACACCTTC.

J is TRBJ1-1 and V is TRBV5-1, with TRBD1 matching 10 bases. The ends lost 4 bases at V and 4 bases at J; junction bases unmatched: 1. Germline-derived CDR1 and CDR2 are SGHRS and YFSETQ. The CDR3 has 13 amino acids. For the CDR3, the DNA is TGCGCCAGCAGCGGGACAGGGGTCACTGAAGCTTTCTTT. Translated: CASSGTGVTEAFF.

The rearrangement joins TRBV3-1 to TRBJ1-1, with no clear D. V was cut by 0 bases and J by 3 bases, with 2 bases left in between. Germline-derived CDR1 and CDR2 are LGHDT and YNNKEL (reference sequence). This CDR3 comprises 12 residues. The CDR3 bases are TGTGCCAGCAGCCAAGAGGACACTGAAGCTTTCTTT. This codes for CASSQEDTEAFF.